The rows below give T cell receptor beta chains drawn from one sample of a study of T cell responses to AZD1222 COVID-19 vaccine. Generated by immunoSEQ multiplex PCR, the TCRdb table keeps only in-frame clones and is missing some. This table holds about 130,000 clones, roughly 92% found once. Specimen: peripheral blood, collected 28 days after the second AZD1222 dose. The receptor set was obtained from an adult who received the AZD1222 COVID-19 vaccine. The CDR3 runs from the conserved cysteine through the conserved F or W. D genes are given only for firm matches. A clone size is listed for some rows: how often the clone was seen (once, few, many), or a class if it is expanded.

CDR3 length: 15; clone size: NA; D gene: TRBD1; V gene: TRBV7-2; J gene: TRBJ2-7; CDR3 protein: CASSPQGAGYYEQYF; CDR3 DNA: TGTGCCAGCAGCCCACAGGGGGCGGGGTACTACGAGCAGTACTTC
CDR3 length: 16; clone size: NA; D gene: TRBD2; V gene: TRBV5-1; J gene: TRBJ2-2; CDR3 protein: CASSREVAGFTGELFF; CDR3 DNA: TGCGCCAGCAGCCGGGAGGTTGCAGGGTTCACCGGGGAGCTGTTTTTT
CDR3 length: 14; clone size: NA; D gene: NA; V gene: TRBV9; J gene: TRBJ1-5; CDR3 protein: CASSAGGSYQPQHF; CDR3 DNA: TGTGCCAGCAGCGCGGGGGGGAGTTATCAGCCCCAGCATTTT
CDR3 length: 13; clone size: NA; D gene: NA; V gene: TRBV6-5; J gene: TRBJ2-2; CDR3 protein: CASAVGNTGELFF; CDR3 DNA: TGTGCCAGCGCGGTGGGGAACACCGGGGAGCTGTTTTTT
CDR3 length: 14; clone size: NA; D gene: NA; V gene: TRBV14; J gene: TRBJ2-5; CDR3 protein: CASSQAPDRQTQYF; CDR3 DNA: TGTGCCAGCAGCCAAGCTCCAGACAGGCAGACCCAGTACTTC
CDR3 length: 14; clone size: NA; D gene: TRBD1; V gene: TRBV11-3; J gene: TRBJ2-1; CDR3 protein: CASSIGTGQTEQFF; CDR3 DNA: TGTGCCAGCAGCATCGGGACAGGGCAGACTGAGCAGTTCTTC
CDR3 length: 14; clone size: NA; D gene: TRBD2; V gene: TRBV5-1; J gene: TRBJ2-1; CDR3 protein: CASSQLAGDNEQFF; CDR3 DNA: TGCGCCAGCAGCCAACTAGCGGGAGATAATGAGCAGTTCTTC
CDR3 length: 13; clone size: NA; D gene: NA; V gene: TRBV6-5; J gene: TRBJ1-3; CDR3 protein: CASSLVAGNTIYF; CDR3 DNA: TGTGCCAGCAGTTTGGTGGCTGGAAACACCATATATTTT
CDR3 length: 16; clone size: NA; D gene: NA; V gene: TRBV19; J gene: TRBJ2-1; CDR3 protein: CASSPVGGASYNEQFF; CDR3 DNA: TGTGCCAGTAGTCCCGTGGGGGGCGCGTCCTACAATGAGCAGTTCTTC
CDR3 length: 16; clone size: NA; D gene: TRBD2; V gene: TRBV7-9; J gene: TRBJ2-5; CDR3 protein: CASSPRLAGGQETQYF; CDR3 DNA: TGTGCCAGCAGCCCCAGACTAGCGGGGGGGCAAGAGACCCAGTACTTC
CDR3 length: 12; clone size: NA; D gene: NA; V gene: TRBV24-1; J gene: TRBJ2-3; CDR3 protein: CATSSRENTQYF; CDR3 DNA: TGTGCCACCAGTTCCAGGGAGAATACGCAGTATTTT
CDR3 length: 13; clone size: NA; D gene: NA; V gene: TRBV7-3; J gene: TRBJ1-1; CDR3 protein: CASSSTMNTEAFF; CDR3 DNA: TGTGCCAGCAGCTCCACAATGAACACTGAAGCTTTCTTT
CDR3 length: 16; clone size: NA; D gene: NA; V gene: TRBV6-5; J gene: TRBJ1-2; CDR3 protein: CASSYSGVGRGYGYTF; CDR3 DNA: TGTGCCAGCAGTTACTCAGGGGTCGGGAGAGGCTATGGCTACACCTTC
CDR3 length: 12; clone size: NA; D gene: NA; V gene: TRBV19; J gene: TRBJ1-2; CDR3 protein: CASSITGFGYTF; CDR3 DNA: TGTGCCAGTAGTATCACAGGGTTCGGCTACACCTTC
CDR3 length: 16; clone size: NA; D gene: TRBD2; V gene: TRBV4-3; J gene: TRBJ2-3; CDR3 protein: CASSQLAGAPGDTQYF; CDR3 DNA: TGCGCCAGCAGCCAGTTAGCGGGGGCCCCGGGAGATACGCAGTATTTT
CDR3 length: 13; clone size: NA; D gene: TRBD2; V gene: TRBV29-1; J gene: TRBJ2-1; CDR3 protein: CSSRLAGVGEQFF; CDR3 DNA: TGCAGCTCCCGACTAGCGGGAGTTGGTGAGCAGTTCTTC
CDR3 length: 13; clone size: NA; D gene: NA; V gene: TRBV5-6; J gene: TRBJ2-4; CDR3 protein: CASSPRPSVIQYF; CDR3 DNA: TGTGCCAGCAGCCCCCGACCTAGTGTCATTCAGTACTTC
CDR3 length: 14; clone size: NA; D gene: NA; V gene: TRBV28; J gene: TRBJ2-1; CDR3 protein: CASTPGVAYNEQFF; CDR3 DNA: TGTGCCAGCACCCCCGGCGTGGCGTACAATGAGCAGTTCTTC
CDR3 length: 17; clone size: NA; D gene: TRBD2; V gene: TRBV27; J gene: TRBJ2-1; CDR3 protein: CATPPGLAAGSYNEQFF; CDR3 DNA: TGTGCCACCCCACCGGGACTAGCGGCAGGCTCCTACAATGAGCAGTTCTTC
CDR3 length: 14; clone size: NA; D gene: NA; V gene: TRBV27; J gene: TRBJ1-5; CDR3 protein: CASSLSGYNQPQHF; CDR3 DNA: TGTGCCAGCAGTTTATCAGGTTACAATCAGCCCCAGCATTTT
CDR3 length: 13; clone size: NA; D gene: NA; V gene: TRBV18; J gene: TRBJ1-5; CDR3 protein: CASSPAENQPQHF; CDR3 DNA: TGTGCCAGCTCACCAGCGGAGAATCAGCCCCAGCATTTT
CDR3 length: 12; clone size: NA; D gene: NA; V gene: TRBV6-5; J gene: TRBJ2-1; CDR3 protein: CASSQGRNEQFF; CDR3 DNA: TGTGCCAGCAGTCAGGGTCGCAATGAGCAGTTCTTC
CDR3 length: 17; clone size: NA; D gene: TRBD2; V gene: TRBV9; J gene: TRBJ2-7; CDR3 protein: CASSVGSSGRSSYEQYF; CDR3 DNA: TGTGCCAGCAGCGTAGGATCTAGCGGGAGGAGCTCCTACGAGCAGTACTTC
CDR3 length: 14; clone size: NA; D gene: TRBD1; V gene: TRBV4-3; J gene: TRBJ1-2; CDR3 protein: CASSRGQGSHGYTF; CDR3 DNA: TGCGCCAGCAGCCGCGGACAGGGAAGTCATGGCTACACCTTC
CDR3 length: 12; clone size: NA; D gene: NA; V gene: TRBV28; J gene: TRBJ1-5; CDR3 protein: CASSTMRGPQHF; CDR3 DNA: TGTGCCAGCAGTACCATGAGGGGGCCCCAGCATTTT
CDR3 length: 14; clone size: NA; D gene: NA; V gene: TRBV6-7; J gene: TRBJ2-2; CDR3 protein: CASSFRLGTGELFF; CDR3 DNA: TGTGCCAGCAGTTTCCGCTTGGGCACCGGGGAGCTGTTTTTT
CDR3 length: 15; clone size: NA; D gene: NA; V gene: TRBV7-2; J gene: TRBJ1-5; CDR3 protein: CASSLTEASNQPQHF; CDR3 DNA: TGTGCCAGCAGCTTGACCGAAGCTTCCAATCAGCCCCAGCATTTT
CDR3 length: 13; clone size: few; D gene: TRBD1; V gene: TRBV25-1; J gene: TRBJ1-6; CDR3 protein: CASRQGIYSPLHF; CDR3 DNA: TGTGCCAGCAGACAGGGGATCTATTCACCCCTCCACTTT
CDR3 length: 15; clone size: NA; D gene: TRBD1; V gene: TRBV19; J gene: TRBJ1-5; CDR3 protein: CASRATGAVGQPQHF; CDR3 DNA: TGTGCCAGTAGGGCAACAGGGGCAGTCGGTCAGCCCCAGCATTTT
CDR3 length: 14; clone size: NA; D gene: NA; V gene: TRBV30; J gene: TRBJ1-6; CDR3 protein: CAWSVNMENSPLHF; CDR3 DNA: TGTGCCTGGAGTGTAAATATGGAAAATTCACCCCTCCACTTT
CDR3 length: 12; clone size: NA; D gene: NA; V gene: TRBV6-5; J gene: TRBJ2-5; CDR3 protein: CASNAYRGTQYF; CDR3 DNA: TGTGCCAGCAACGCCTACCGGGGGACCCAGTACTTC
CDR3 length: 13; clone size: few; D gene: NA; V gene: TRBV4-3; J gene: TRBJ2-1; CDR3 protein: CASSQGSLNEQFF; CDR3 DNA: TGCGCCAGCAGCCAAGGCTCCCTCAATGAGCAGTTCTTC
CDR3 length: 13; clone size: NA; D gene: TRBD1; V gene: TRBV5-8; J gene: TRBJ1-2; CDR3 protein: CASSPRGDYGYTF; CDR3 DNA: TGTGCCAGCAGCCCCAGGGGGGACTATGGCTACACCTTC
CDR3 length: 13; clone size: NA; D gene: NA; V gene: TRBV30; J gene: TRBJ2-2; CDR3 protein: CAWSVWGSGELFF; CDR3 DNA: TGTGCCTGGAGTGTATGGGGATCCGGGGAGCTGTTTTTT
CDR3 length: 17; clone size: NA; D gene: NA; V gene: TRBV28; J gene: TRBJ1-1; CDR3 protein: CASSPPWRGGMNTEAFF; CDR3 DNA: TGTGCCAGCAGTCCCCCTTGGAGGGGGGGAATGAACACTGAAGCTTTCTTT
CDR3 length: 15; clone size: NA; D gene: TRBD1; V gene: TRBV27; J gene: TRBJ2-7; CDR3 protein: CASGVRDRGTYEQYF; CDR3 DNA: TGTGCCAGCGGGGTCCGGGACAGGGGAACCTACGAGCAGTACTTC
CDR3 length: 14; clone size: NA; D gene: NA; V gene: TRBV13; J gene: TRBJ1-1; CDR3 protein: CASSLGRGNTEAFF; CDR3 DNA: TGTGCCAGCAGCTTAGGCAGGGGAAACACTGAAGCTTTCTTT
CDR3 length: 17; clone size: NA; D gene: TRBD1; V gene: TRBV3-1/TRBV3-2; J gene: TRBJ2-5; CDR3 protein: CASSRVAPGTGGETQYF; CDR3 DNA: TGTGCCAGCAGCCGAGTAGCTCCGGGGACAGGGGGAGAGACCCAGTACTTC
CDR3 length: 14; clone size: NA; D gene: NA; V gene: TRBV5-1; J gene: TRBJ1-4; CDR3 protein: CASSFSTGTEKLFF; CDR3 DNA: TGCGCCAGCAGCTTCTCGACAGGTACTGAAAAACTGTTTTTT
CDR3 length: 14; clone size: NA; D gene: NA; V gene: TRBV6-2/TRBV6-3; J gene: TRBJ1-4; CDR3 protein: CASSYHQGREKLFF; CDR3 DNA: TGTGCCAGCAGTTACCATCAGGGGAGAGAAAAACTGTTTTTT
CDR3 length: 15; clone size: NA; D gene: NA; V gene: TRBV6-5; J gene: TRBJ1-5; CDR3 protein: CASIKARAGNQPQHF; CDR3 DNA: TGTGCCAGCATCAAAGCCCGGGCGGGCAATCAGCCCCAGCATTTT
CDR3 length: 15; clone size: NA; D gene: TRBD1; V gene: TRBV5-1; J gene: TRBJ2-2; CDR3 protein: CASSLGQGNTGELFF; CDR3 DNA: TGCGCCAGCAGCTTGGGACAGGGGAACACCGGGGAGCTGTTTTTT
CDR3 length: 17; clone size: once; D gene: TRBD2; V gene: TRBV7-2; J gene: TRBJ2-1; CDR3 protein: CASSLEGTAGGYNEQFF; CDR3 DNA: TGTGCCAGCAGCTTAGAAGGGACGGCGGGAGGTTACAATGAGCAGTTCTTC
CDR3 length: 18; clone size: NA; D gene: TRBD2; V gene: TRBV29-1; J gene: TRBJ2-1; CDR3 protein: CSVEGLAGAMALYNEQFF; CDR3 DNA: TGCAGCGTAGAAGGACTAGCGGGAGCCATGGCGCTCTACAATGAGCAGTTCTTC
CDR3 length: 12; clone size: few; D gene: NA; V gene: TRBV7-9; J gene: TRBJ2-1; CDR3 protein: CASSFGPLGRFF; CDR3 DNA: TGTGCCAGCAGCTTCGGTCCCCTGGGGCGGTTCTTC
CDR3 length: 14; clone size: NA; D gene: TRBD2; V gene: TRBV9; J gene: TRBJ2-1; CDR3 protein: CASSVSGGPREQFF; CDR3 DNA: TGTGCCAGCAGCGTATCGGGAGGGCCCCGTGAGCAGTTCTTC
CDR3 length: 13; clone size: NA; D gene: NA; V gene: TRBV25-1; J gene: TRBJ2-4; CDR3 protein: CASSEQQGSIQYF; CDR3 DNA: TGTGCCAGCAGTGAACAACAGGGTTCCATTCAGTACTTC
CDR3 length: 17; clone size: NA; D gene: NA; V gene: TRBV6-2/TRBV6-3; J gene: TRBJ2-2; CDR3 protein: CASSYDSVAFTTGELFF; CDR3 DNA: TGTGCCAGCAGTTATGATAGTGTTGCCTTTACTACCGGGGAGCTGTTTTTT
CDR3 length: 14; clone size: NA; D gene: NA; V gene: TRBV2; J gene: TRBJ1-5; CDR3 protein: CASSDLASNQPQHF; CDR3 DNA: TGTGCCAGCAGTGATCTGGCAAGCAATCAGCCCCAGCATTTT
CDR3 length: 14; clone size: NA; D gene: NA; V gene: TRBV9; J gene: TRBJ1-1; CDR3 protein: CASSVEEGYTEAFF; CDR3 DNA: TGTGCCAGCAGCGTAGAAGAAGGGTACACTGAAGCTTTCTTT
CDR3 length: 16; clone size: NA; D gene: NA; V gene: TRBV6-4; J gene: TRBJ2-1; CDR3 protein: CASSRGALSSYNEQFF; CDR3 DNA: TGTGCCAGCAGTCGGGGGGCACTAAGCTCCTACAATGAGCAGTTCTTC
CDR3 length: 16; clone size: NA; D gene: TRBD1; V gene: TRBV3-1/TRBV3-2; J gene: TRBJ2-2; CDR3 protein: CASSPPGQGFGGELFF; CDR3 DNA: TGTGCCAGCAGCCCCCCCGGACAGGGCTTCGGCGGGGAGCTGTTTTTT
CDR3 length: 11; clone size: NA; D gene: NA; V gene: TRBV18; J gene: TRBJ1-1; CDR3 protein: CASSSDTEAFF; CDR3 DNA: TGTGCCAGCTCAAGCGACACTGAAGCTTTCTTT
CDR3 length: 15; clone size: NA; D gene: TRBD2; V gene: TRBV7-8; J gene: TRBJ2-7; CDR3 protein: CASSLVGTRPYEQYF; CDR3 DNA: TGTGCCAGCAGCTTAGTAGGGACTAGGCCTTACGAGCAGTACTTC
CDR3 length: 13; clone size: NA; D gene: NA; V gene: TRBV24-1; J gene: TRBJ1-1; CDR3 protein: CATSKGFGTEAFF; CDR3 DNA: TGTGCCACCAGTAAGGGGTTCGGGACTGAAGCTTTCTTT
CDR3 length: 14; clone size: NA; D gene: NA; V gene: TRBV28; J gene: TRBJ2-1; CDR3 protein: CATVRSTVHNEQFF; CDR3 DNA: TGTGCCACGGTCCGATCGACAGTACACAATGAGCAGTTCTTC
CDR3 length: 22; clone size: NA; D gene: NA; V gene: TRBV3-1/TRBV3-2; J gene: TRBJ1-6; CDR3 protein: CASSQAPRTVAIPSSYNSPLHF; CDR3 DNA: TGTGCCAGCAGCCAAGCTCCCCGGACGGTCGCCATTCCGAGCTCCTATAATTCACCCCTCCACTTT
CDR3 length: 14; clone size: NA; D gene: TRBD1; V gene: TRBV11-2; J gene: TRBJ1-2; CDR3 protein: CASSYTGGGYGYTF; CDR3 DNA: TGTGCCAGCAGCTACACAGGGGGCGGCTATGGCTACACCTTC
CDR3 length: 13; clone size: NA; D gene: NA; V gene: TRBV5-1; J gene: TRBJ1-6; CDR3 protein: CASSRAEGSPLHF; CDR3 DNA: TGCGCCAGCAGTCGGGCGGAGGGCTCACCCCTCCACTTT
CDR3 length: 13; clone size: NA; D gene: NA; V gene: TRBV28; J gene: TRBJ1-2; CDR3 protein: CASSLVYRDGYTF; CDR3 DNA: TGTGCCAGCAGCCTAGTATACAGGGATGGCTACACCTTC